This TCR beta chain was captured by sequencing in a study of CD8 T cells in ankylosing spondylitis. Making the TCR beta libraries involved quantitative 5'-RACE with molecular barcodes. A single record per CDR3 protein comes from TCRdb applying MiXCR to the 5' RACE reads. The data contain over 700,000 distinct CDR3 sequences, 15% to 20% of them singletons. The count of this clonotype is one. Its antigen is undetermined. Overall study findings and caveats: Disease-linked clones, CD8+, were relatively rare in peripheral blood. Some of the motif variants had earlier been found in reactive arthritis patients' fluid and blood. Clones linked to disease were reported to show significant enrichment in matched ankylosing spondylitis synovial fluid. Apparently characteristic of ankylosing spondylitis blood was a TCR beta motif (under ten highly homologous variants).

The junction had 8 bases not matched to a gene; V was cut back by 4 bases and J by 8 bases. Germline CDR1 is SEHNR and CDR2 is FQNEAQ (reference sequence). CDR3 length: 14 residues. Material: blood, either unsorted or a sorted T cell fraction (not recorded which). The rearrangement links TRBV7-9 to TRBJ2-4; 7 bases fit TRBD2. This sequence was found in a male donor with ankylosing spondylitis. The CDR3 region has the DNA TGTGCCAGCAGCTGGGGGGGGGAAGGTGACATTCAGTACTTC. Protein sequence: CASSWGGEGDIQYF.